Below are 18 T cell receptor beta chains sequenced from a single sample in a study of T cells in women clearing cervical HPV infection. The data were produced by immunoSEQ multiplex PCR, yet TCRdb's version contains in-frame clones alone and is incomplete. The repertoire table contains 42,000 or so clones. Material: blood buffy coat. The source is a woman between 18 and 75 years old with a cervical HPV16 infection that either progressed to CIN3+ or cleared (not recorded which).

A note on this clone: From the germline J gene comes the end of the CDR3, since the read stops 3 residues before it. The chain employs TRBV5-1 and TRBJ2-2; 12 bases map to TRBD1. The germline gives CDR1 SGHRS, CDR2 YFSETQ. The CDR3 covers 18 residues. V lost 2 bases, J lost 3 bases, and 8 bases stayed unmatched. CDR3 DNA (partial): TGCGCCAGCAGCTTTTTAGGGACAGGGGGCATCGACACCGGGGAG. Its protein product is CASSFLGTGGIDTGE. The entire CDR3 sequence reads CASSFLGTGGIDTGELFF.

As concerns this clone: The missing CDR3 end, 3 residues past where the read stops, is filled in from the germline J gene. The V call is TRBV6-1, the J call TRBJ2-1; the D gene is possibly TRBD2 (7 bases). The germline CDR1 and CDR2 sequences are MNHNS and SASEGT. The CDR3 loop spans 15 amino acids. With 3 bases removed from V and 5 bases from J, the gap between germline ends came to 14 bases. CDR3 protein: CASSDLAGAHNEQFF. The DNA read from the CDR3 is TGTGCCAGCAGTGACTTGGCGGGGGCCCACAATGAG.

A note on this clone: Read coverage stops 3 residues before the CDR3 terminus; the germline J gene supplies the remainder. The chain recombines TRBV5-4 with TRBJ1-5; D is perhaps TRBD1 (6 bases). Germline lookup yields CDR1 SGHNT and CDR2 YYREEE (reference sequence). This CDR3 is 15 amino acids long. Trimming removed 2 bases from V and 0 bases from J, with 9 bases in between. The sequenced CDR3 bases are TGTGCCAGCAGCTTTGGAGGGGGTAGCAATCAGCCC. Translated: CASSFGGGSNQP. The entire CDR3 protein is CASSFGGGSNQPQHF.

Remarks on this clone: The read is 3 residues too short to cover the CDR3 end, so that end is filled in from the germline J gene. This sequence joins TRBV14 and TRBJ2-3; tentative D call: TRBD2 (6 bases). This CDR3 has 16 residues. V was shortened by 4 bases and J by 1 base, with 15 bases between the two germline ends. The germline V gene encodes CDR1 SGHDN and CDR2 FVKESK. The CDR3 spells CASSPRRGYRTDTQYF. The covered CDR3 bases are TGTGCCAGCAGCCCTCGGCGGGGCTACCGCACAGATACG.

In regard to this clone: Coverage ceases 3 residues before the CDR3 finishes, and the germline J gene fills in the end. This chain links TRBV5-4 with TRBJ1-2, with D possibly matching TRBD1 (5 bases). This CDR3 has 14 amino acids. Germline loops: CDR1 SGHNT, CDR2 YYREEE (reference sequence). Deletions cut 0 bases from V and 3 bases from J, with 9 bases between. The covered CDR3 bases are TGTGCCAGCAGCTTGGAGGTCAGGGACTATGGC. Translation: CASSLEVRDYG. The whole CDR3 sequence reads CASSLEVRDYGYTF. Using reference TRBV5-4 and TRBJ1-2 for the parts outside the CDR3, the full variable domain is ETGVTQSPTHLIKTRGQQVTLRCSSQSGHNTVSWYQQALGQGPQFIFQYYREEENGRGNFPPRFSGLQFPNYSSELNVNALELDDSALYLCASSLEVRDYGYTFGSGTRLTVV.

Concerning this clone: The CDR3 extends 3 residues past the end of the read, so its final part is completed from the germline J gene. The chain recombines TRBV19 with TRBJ1-3; D remains unclear. The V gene's germline CDR1 is LNHDA and CDR2 SQIVND (reference sequence). The CDR3 is made up of 15 amino acids. V was pared by 3 bases and J by 0 bases, with 9 bases between. The CDR3 region is CASSIPRGSGNTIYF. The sequenced CDR3 bases are TGTGCCAGTAGTATCCCTAGAGGCTCTGGAAACACC.

The CDR3 sequence is CASSPPGLDNSPLHF. The CDR3 DNA, read in part, is TGTGCCAGCAGCCCACCGGGACTAGATAATTCACCC. The genes are TRBV11-2 and TRBJ1-6, with D possibly matching TRBD1 (5 bases). The observed sequence ends 3 residues before the CDR3 terminus, with the missing tail filled in from the germline J gene. The CDR3 extends over 15 amino acids. V dropped 5 bases and J dropped 5 bases, with 13 bases sitting between them. Germline V gene data show CDR1 as SGHAT and CDR2 as FQNNGV.

To note about this clone: The read gets to within 3 residues of the CDR3 end, and the germline J gene fills in the rest. This sequence joins TRBV7-3 and TRBJ1-1; no definite D call. The CDR3 totals 13 residues. Germline CDR1 SGHTA, CDR2 FQGTGA. V dropped 5 bases and J dropped 1 base, with 8 bases sitting between them. The CDR3 region is CASSATGNTEAFF. The covered CDR3 bases are TGTGCCAGCAGCGCGACGGGGAACACTGAA. Full variable domain (remainder filled in from reference TRBV7-3 and TRBJ1-1): GAGVSQTPSNKVTEKGKYVELRCDPISGHTALYWYRQSLGQGPEFLIYFQGTGAADDSGLPNDRFFAVRPEGSVSTLKIQRTERGDSAVYLCASSATGNTEAFFGQGTRLTVV.

Points on this clone: Coverage ceases 3 residues before the CDR3 finishes, and the germline J gene fills in the end. V usage is TRBV9 and J usage is TRBJ2-5; TRBD1 might be the D (5 bases). There are 15 residues in the CDR3. Between the trimmed V and J ends, which lost 3 bases and 0 bases, there was a span of 12 bases. Germline-derived CDR1 and CDR2 are SGDLS and YYNGEE. The CDR3 loop reads CASSASAGYQETQYF. The covered CDR3 bases are TGTGCCAGCAGCGCAAGCGCAGGGTACCAAGAGACC.

The DNA read from the CDR3 is TGTGCCAGCCCCCTTTTCCCCCCCAATCAGCCC. Translation: CASPLFPPNQP. The whole CDR3 protein reads CASPLFPPNQPQHF. The V and J genes are TRBV6-8 and TRBJ1-5; D is unresolved. The CDR3 end falls 3 residues outside the read, so it is completed with the germline J gene. Trimming took 8 bases from V and 3 from J, leaving 14 bases between them. This CDR3 region has 14 residues. Germline assignment: CDR1 MNHGY and CDR2 SAAAGT.

A word on this clone: From the germline J gene comes the end of the CDR3, since the read stops 3 residues before it. This chain uses TRBV2 with TRBJ2-5, with 12 bases that match TRBD1. The CDR3 runs to 14 residues. V was pared by 9 bases and J by 5 bases, with 7 bases of the junction left unmatched. Germline V gives CDR1 SNHLY, CDR2 FYNNEI. CDR3 bases read: TGTGCCAGGTCGGGACAGGGGGCAGGTGAGACC. This gives the protein CARSGQGAGET. From start to end, the CDR3 is CARSGQGAGETQYF.

Details on this clone: The sequenced fragment ends 3 residues before the CDR3 boundary, so the rest is inferred from the germline J gene. The chain carries TRBV6-1 and TRBJ2-3, with 9 bases that match TRBD2. Germline V lookup: CDR1 MNHNS, CDR2 SASEGT. The CDR3 runs to 17 residues. V shed 0 bases and J 4 bases; nucleotides not matched to a gene: 8. CDR3 residues: CASSEAVSGGIPDTQYF. The CDR3 DNA, read in part, is TGTGCCAGCAGTGAAGCAGTTAGCGGGGGAATACCAGATACG.

On this clone: The read terminates 3 residues ahead of where the CDR3 ends, so the germline J gene completes it. This chain uses TRBV6-1 with TRBJ2-7; 10 positions agree with TRBD1. The CDR3 extends over 15 amino acids. V was clipped by 3 bases and J by 3 bases; unmatched bases: 5. Per germline, CDR1 MNHNS and CDR2 SASEGT. The covered CDR3 bases are TGTGCCAGCAGTGACGGGACAGGGGATTACTACGAG. It is translated as CASSDGTGDYYE. The whole CDR3 protein is CASSDGTGDYYEQYF.

With respect to this clone: The CDR3 end lies 3 residues beyond the end of the read and is filled in from the germline J gene. Within the sample, other DNA sequences also encode this same CDR3. This chain links TRBV5-6 with TRBJ2-7; 7 bases are a match to TRBD1. This CDR3 comprises 14 residues. From germline, CDR1 is SGHDT and CDR2 YYEEEE. The trim removed 8 bases at V and 4 bases at J, leaving 12 bases unmatched. CDR3 DNA, as far as it was read: TGTGCCAGTAGCCTATCCGGGACAGAATACGAG. It encodes CASSLSGTEYE. The CDR3 reads in full as CASSLSGTEYEQYF.

Of note for this clone: The read ends 3 residues shy of where the CDR3 ends; the end is completed using the germline J gene. The chain joins TRBV2 to TRBJ2-5; 9 bases are a match to TRBD2. CDR1 and CDR2 (germline): SNHLY, FYNNEI. J lost 2 bases, V lost 4 bases, and 8 bases had no gene match. The CDR3 length is 16 residues. The sequenced CDR3 bases are TGTGCCAGCAGTGGTCCCAGCGGGGGGCCTCAAGAGACC. Encoded protein: CASSGPSGGPQET. The whole CDR3 protein reads CASSGPSGGPQETQYF.

Its frequency marks this clone as medium-sized. The CDR3 end falls 3 residues outside the read, so it is completed with the germline J gene. This chain connects TRBV20-1 to TRBJ2-5; D remains ambiguous. Trimming removed 0 bases at V and 2 bases at J, with 10 bases between. CDR3 length: 14 amino acids. The germline CDR1 and CDR2 sequences are DFQATT and SNEGSKA (reference sequence). CDR3 in amino acids: CSAREPTAQETQYF. The covered CDR3 bases are TGCAGTGCTAGAGAACCAACTGCGCAAGAGACC.

Comments on this clone: The CDR3 goes on 3 residues after the read ends, and that part is filled in from the germline J gene. The V gene is TRBV11-2, the J gene TRBJ1-1; perhaps TRBD1 as D (5 bases). The germline V and J ends were trimmed by 1 base and 4 bases, with 7 bases remaining between them. Germline-derived CDR1 and CDR2 are SGHAT and FQNNGV. CDR3 length equals 13 residues. The CDR3 bases that were read are TGTGCCAGCAGCTTAGGAGGGGCCACTGAA. Protein product: CASSLGGATE. The CDR3 as a whole reads CASSLGGATEAFF.

CDR3 DNA (partial): TGCGCCAGCAGCCAAGATGGGGGGATCTACGAG. The encoded protein is CASSQDGGIYE. The full CDR3 reads CASSQDGGIYEQYF. The chain joins TRBV4-1 to TRBJ2-7, with a weak D call TRBD2 (6 bases). From the germline J gene comes the end of the CDR3, since the read stops 3 residues before it. The CDR3 consists of 14 residues. Germline V gene lookup returns CDR1 MGHRA and CDR2 YSYEKL. Trimming left V 0 bases short and J 3 bases short, with 9 bases between.